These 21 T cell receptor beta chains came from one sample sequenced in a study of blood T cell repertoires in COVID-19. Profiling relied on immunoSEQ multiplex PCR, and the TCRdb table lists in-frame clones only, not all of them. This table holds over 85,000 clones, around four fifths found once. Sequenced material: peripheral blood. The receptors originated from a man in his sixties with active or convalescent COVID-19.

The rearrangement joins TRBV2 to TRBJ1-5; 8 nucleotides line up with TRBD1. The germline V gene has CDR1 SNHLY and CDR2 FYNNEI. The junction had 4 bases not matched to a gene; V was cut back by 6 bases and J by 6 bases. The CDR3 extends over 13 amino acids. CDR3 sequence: CASRAGGGQPQHF. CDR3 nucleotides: TGTGCCAGCAGGGCAGGGGGCGGTCAGCCCCAGCATTTT.

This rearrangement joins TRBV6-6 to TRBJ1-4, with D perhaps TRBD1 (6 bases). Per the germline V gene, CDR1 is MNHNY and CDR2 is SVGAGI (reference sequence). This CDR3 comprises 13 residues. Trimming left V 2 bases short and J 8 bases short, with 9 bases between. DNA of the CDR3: TGTGCCAGCAGTTACCGGCAGGGGGAAAAACTGTTTTTT. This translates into CASSYRQGEKLFF.

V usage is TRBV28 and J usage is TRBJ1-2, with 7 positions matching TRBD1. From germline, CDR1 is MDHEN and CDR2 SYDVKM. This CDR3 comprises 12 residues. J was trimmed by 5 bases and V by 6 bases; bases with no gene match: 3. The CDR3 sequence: CASSGTAYGYTF. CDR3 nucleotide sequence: TGTGCCAGCAGCGGGACAGCTTATGGCTACACCTTC.

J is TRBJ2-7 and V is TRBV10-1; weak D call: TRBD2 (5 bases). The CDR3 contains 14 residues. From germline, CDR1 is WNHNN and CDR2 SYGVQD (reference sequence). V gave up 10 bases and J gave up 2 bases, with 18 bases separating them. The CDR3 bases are TGCGCCATCATCTCAAACGGGAATCCCTACGAGCAGTACTTC. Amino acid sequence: CAIISNGNPYEQYF.

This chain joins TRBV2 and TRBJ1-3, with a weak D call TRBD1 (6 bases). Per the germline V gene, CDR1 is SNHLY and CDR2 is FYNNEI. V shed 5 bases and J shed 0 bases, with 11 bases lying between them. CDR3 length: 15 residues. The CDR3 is CASSPGVSSGNTIYF. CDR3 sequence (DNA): TGTGCCAGCAGTCCAGGGGTCTCCTCTGGAAACACCATATATTTT.

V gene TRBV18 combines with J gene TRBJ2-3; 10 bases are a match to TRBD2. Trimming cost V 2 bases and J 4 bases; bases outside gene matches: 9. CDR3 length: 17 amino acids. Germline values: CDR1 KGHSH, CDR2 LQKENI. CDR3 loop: CASSPTGIAGGSDTQYF. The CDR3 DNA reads TGTGCCAGCTCACCAACGGGAATAGCGGGAGGATCAGATACGCAGTATTTT.

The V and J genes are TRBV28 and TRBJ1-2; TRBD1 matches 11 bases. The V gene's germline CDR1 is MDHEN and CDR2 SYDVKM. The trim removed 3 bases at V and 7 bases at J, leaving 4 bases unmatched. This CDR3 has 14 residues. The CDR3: CASSLDRGRSGYTF. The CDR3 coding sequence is TGTGCCAGCAGTTTGGACAGGGGGCGCAGTGGCTACACCTTC.

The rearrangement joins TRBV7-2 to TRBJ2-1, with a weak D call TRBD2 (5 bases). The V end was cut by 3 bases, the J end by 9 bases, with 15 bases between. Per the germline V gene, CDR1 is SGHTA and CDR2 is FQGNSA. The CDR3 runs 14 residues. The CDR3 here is CASSFGSGISEQFF. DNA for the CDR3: TGTGCCAGCAGCTTTGGCTCGGGAATAAGTGAGCAGTTCTTC.

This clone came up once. The CDR3 DNA follows: TGTGCCAGTAGTAGTCCCCGGCGGGGGGGAGGTGAAGCTTTCTTT. As protein: CASSSPRRGGGEAFF. The rearrangement links TRBV19 to TRBJ1-1; D perhaps matches TRBD1 (5 bases). Germline CDR1 is LNHDA and CDR2 is SQIVND (reference sequence). V lost 4 bases and J 7 bases, leaving 19 bases between the germline ends. The CDR3 extends over 15 amino acids.

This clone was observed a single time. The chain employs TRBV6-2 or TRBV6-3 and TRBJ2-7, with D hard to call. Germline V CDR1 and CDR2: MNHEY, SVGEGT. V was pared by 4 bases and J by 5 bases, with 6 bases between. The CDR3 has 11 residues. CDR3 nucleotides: TGTGCCAGCAGTTTGGGCAACGAGCAGTACTTC. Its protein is CASSLGNEQYF.

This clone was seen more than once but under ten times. CDR3 bases: TGTGCCAGCTTGGGGGGGTCGTACAATGAGCAGTTCTTC. Translating it yields CASLGGSYNEQFF. The chain links TRBV7-9 to TRBJ2-1; 7 positions agree with TRBD2. Germline CDR1 is SEHNR and CDR2 is FQNEAQ (reference sequence). The CDR3 loop spans 13 amino acids. V shed 8 bases and J 4 bases; nucleotides not matched to a gene: 5.

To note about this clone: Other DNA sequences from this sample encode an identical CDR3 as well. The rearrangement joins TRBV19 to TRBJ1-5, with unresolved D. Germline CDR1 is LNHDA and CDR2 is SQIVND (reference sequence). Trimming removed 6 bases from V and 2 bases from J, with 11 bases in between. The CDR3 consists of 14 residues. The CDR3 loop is CASSTGGGNQPQHF. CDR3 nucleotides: TGTGCCAGTAGCACTGGCGGTGGCAATCAGCCCCAGCATTTT.

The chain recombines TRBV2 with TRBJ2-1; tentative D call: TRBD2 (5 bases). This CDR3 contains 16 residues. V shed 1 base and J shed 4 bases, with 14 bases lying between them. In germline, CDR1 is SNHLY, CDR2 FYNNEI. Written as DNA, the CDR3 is TGTGCCAGCAGTGAAGGCAGGACGAGGGCATACAATGAGCAGTTCTTC. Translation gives CASSEGRTRAYNEQFF. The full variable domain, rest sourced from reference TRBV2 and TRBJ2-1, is EPEVTQTPSHQVTQMGQEVILRCVPISNHLYFYWYRQILGQKVEFLVSFYNNEISEKSEIFDDQFSVERPDGSNFTLKIRSTKLEDSAMYFCASSEGRTRAYNEQFFGPGTRLTVL.

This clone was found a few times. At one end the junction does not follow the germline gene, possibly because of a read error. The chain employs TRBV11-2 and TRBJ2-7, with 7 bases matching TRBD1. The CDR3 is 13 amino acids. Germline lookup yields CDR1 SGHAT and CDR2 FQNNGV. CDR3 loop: CASSSGFRDRLLF. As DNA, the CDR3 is TGTGCCAGCAGCTCGGGCTTCCGGGACAGACTTCTTTTC. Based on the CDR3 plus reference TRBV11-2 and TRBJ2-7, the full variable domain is EAGVAQSPRYKIIEKRQSVAFWCNPISGHATLYWYQQILGQGPKLLIQFQNNGVVDDSQLPKDRFSAERLKGVDSTLKIQPAKLEDSAVYLCASSSGFRDRLLFGPGTRLTVT.

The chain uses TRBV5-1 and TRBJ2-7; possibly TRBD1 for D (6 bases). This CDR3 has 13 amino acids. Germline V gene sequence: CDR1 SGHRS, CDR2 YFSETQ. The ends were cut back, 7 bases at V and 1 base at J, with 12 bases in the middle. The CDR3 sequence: CASLAGTSYEQYV. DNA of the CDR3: TGCGCCAGCCTCGCTGGGACATCCTACGAGCAGTACGTC.

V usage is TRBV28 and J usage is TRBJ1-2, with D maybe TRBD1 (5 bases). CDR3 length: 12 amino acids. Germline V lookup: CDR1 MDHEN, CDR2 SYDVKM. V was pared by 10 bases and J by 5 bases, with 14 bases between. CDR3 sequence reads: CATRGVRYGYTF. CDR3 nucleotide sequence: TGTGCCACCCGGGGGGTCCGGTATGGCTACACCTTC.

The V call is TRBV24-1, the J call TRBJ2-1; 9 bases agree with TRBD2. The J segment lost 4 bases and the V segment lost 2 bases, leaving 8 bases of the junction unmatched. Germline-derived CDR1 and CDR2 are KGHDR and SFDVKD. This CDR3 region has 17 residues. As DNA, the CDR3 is TGTGCCACCAGTGATTCGGGAGGACTAGCGCCTTACAATGAGCAGTTCTTC. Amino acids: CATSDSGGLAPYNEQFF.

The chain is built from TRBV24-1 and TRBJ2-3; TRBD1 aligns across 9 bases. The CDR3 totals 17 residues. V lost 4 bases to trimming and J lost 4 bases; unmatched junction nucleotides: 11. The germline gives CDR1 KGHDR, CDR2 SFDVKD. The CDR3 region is CATSEYSGTGFADTQYF. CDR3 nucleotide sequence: TGTGCCACCAGTGAGTACTCCGGGACAGGGTTTGCAGATACGCAGTATTTT.

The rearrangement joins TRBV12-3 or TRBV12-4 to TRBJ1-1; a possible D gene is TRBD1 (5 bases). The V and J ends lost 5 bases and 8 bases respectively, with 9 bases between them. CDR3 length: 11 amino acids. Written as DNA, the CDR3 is TGTGCCAGCAGTCCGGGGGGAGAAGCTTTCTTT. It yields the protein CASSPGGEAFF.

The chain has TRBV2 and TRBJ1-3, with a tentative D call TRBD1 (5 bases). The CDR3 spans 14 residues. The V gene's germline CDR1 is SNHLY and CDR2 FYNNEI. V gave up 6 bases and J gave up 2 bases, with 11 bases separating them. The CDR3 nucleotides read TGTGCCAGCAGCCTCCAGGGTACTGGAAACACCATATATTTT. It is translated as CASSLQGTGNTIYF. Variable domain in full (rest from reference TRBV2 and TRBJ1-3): EPEVTQTPSHQVTQMGQEVILRCVPISNHLYFYWYRQILGQKVEFLVSFYNNEISEKSEIFDDQFSVERPDGSNFTLKIRSTKLEDSAMYFCASSLQGTGNTIYFGEGSWLTVV.

This CDR3 is CSGDRGTGEAFF. The CDR3 region has the DNA TGCAGCGGGGACAGGGGGACTGGTGAAGCTTTCTTT. The rearrangement uses TRBV29-1 and TRBJ1-1; TRBD1 matches at 11 bases. The CDR3 has 12 residues. V lost 7 bases, J lost 7 bases, and 5 bases stayed unmatched. Germline CDR1 reads SQVTM; CDR2 reads ANQGSEA.